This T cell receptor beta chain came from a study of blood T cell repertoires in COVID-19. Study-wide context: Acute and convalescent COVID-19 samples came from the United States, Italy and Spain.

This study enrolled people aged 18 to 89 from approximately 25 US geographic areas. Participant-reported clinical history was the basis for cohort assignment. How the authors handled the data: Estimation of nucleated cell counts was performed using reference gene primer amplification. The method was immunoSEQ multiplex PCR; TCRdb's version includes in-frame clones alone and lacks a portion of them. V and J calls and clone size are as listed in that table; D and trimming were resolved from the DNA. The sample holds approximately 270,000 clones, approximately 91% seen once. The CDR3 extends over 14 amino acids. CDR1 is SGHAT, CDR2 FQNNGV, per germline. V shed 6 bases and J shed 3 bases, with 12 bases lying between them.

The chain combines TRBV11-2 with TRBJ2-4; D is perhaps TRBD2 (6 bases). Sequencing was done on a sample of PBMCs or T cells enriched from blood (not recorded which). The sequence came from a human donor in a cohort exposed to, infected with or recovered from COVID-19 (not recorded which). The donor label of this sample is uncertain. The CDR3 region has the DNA TGTGCCAGCAGAGGAGGGTTAGGCAAAAACATTCAGTACTTC. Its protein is CASRGGLGKNIQYF.